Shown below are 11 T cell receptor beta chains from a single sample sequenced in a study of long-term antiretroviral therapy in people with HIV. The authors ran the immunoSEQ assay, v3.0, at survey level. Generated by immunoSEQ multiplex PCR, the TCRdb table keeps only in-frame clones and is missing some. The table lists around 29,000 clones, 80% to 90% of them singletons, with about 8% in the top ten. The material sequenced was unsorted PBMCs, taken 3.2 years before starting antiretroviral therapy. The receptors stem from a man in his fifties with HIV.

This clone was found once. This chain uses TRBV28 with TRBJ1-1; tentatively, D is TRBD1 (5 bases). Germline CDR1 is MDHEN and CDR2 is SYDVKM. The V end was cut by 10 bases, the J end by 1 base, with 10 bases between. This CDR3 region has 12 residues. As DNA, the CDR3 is TGTGCCACCGGGGGTGGGAACACTGAAGCTTTCTTT. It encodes CATGGGNTEAFF.

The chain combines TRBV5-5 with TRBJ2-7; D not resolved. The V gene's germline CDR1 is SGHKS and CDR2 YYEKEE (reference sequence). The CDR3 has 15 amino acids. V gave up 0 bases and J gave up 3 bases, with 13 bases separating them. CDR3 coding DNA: TGTGCCAGCAGCTTGGCCTGGCACAGTAGCTACGAGCAGTACTTC. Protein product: CASSLAWHSSYEQYF.

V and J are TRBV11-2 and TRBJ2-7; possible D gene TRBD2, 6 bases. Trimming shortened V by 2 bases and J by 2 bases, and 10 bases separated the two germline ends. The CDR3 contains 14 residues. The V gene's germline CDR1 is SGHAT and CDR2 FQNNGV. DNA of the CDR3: TGTGCCAGCAGCTTAAATGCGGGACCCTACGAGCAGTACTTC. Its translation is CASSLNAGPYEQYF.

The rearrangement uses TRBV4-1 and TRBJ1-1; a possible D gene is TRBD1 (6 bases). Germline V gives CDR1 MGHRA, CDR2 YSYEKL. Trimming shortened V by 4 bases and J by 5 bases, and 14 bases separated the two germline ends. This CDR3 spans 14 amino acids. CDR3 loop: CASSPILRGTEAFF. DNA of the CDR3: TGCGCCAGCAGCCCAATCCTCAGGGGAACTGAAGCTTTCTTT.

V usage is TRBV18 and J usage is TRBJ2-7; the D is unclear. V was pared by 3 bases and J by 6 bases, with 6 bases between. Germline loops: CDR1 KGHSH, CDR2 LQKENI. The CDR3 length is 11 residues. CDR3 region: CASSPAFEQYF. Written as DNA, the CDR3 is TGTGCCAGCTCACCGGCCTTCGAGCAGTACTTC.

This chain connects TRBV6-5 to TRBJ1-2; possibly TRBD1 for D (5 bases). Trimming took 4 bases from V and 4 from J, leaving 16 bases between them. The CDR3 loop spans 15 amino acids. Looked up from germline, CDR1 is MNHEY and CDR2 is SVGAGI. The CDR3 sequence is CASSLTPGPIYGYTF. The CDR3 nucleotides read TGTGCCAGCAGTTTAACCCCGGGACCGATCTATGGCTACACCTTC.

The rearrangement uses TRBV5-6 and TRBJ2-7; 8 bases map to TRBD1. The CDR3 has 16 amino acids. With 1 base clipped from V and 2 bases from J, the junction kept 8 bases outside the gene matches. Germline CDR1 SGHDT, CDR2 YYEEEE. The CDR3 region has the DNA TGTGCCAGCAGCTTGCCGGGGACAGGATCCCCCTACGAGCAGTACTTC. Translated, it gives CASSLPGTGSPYEQYF.

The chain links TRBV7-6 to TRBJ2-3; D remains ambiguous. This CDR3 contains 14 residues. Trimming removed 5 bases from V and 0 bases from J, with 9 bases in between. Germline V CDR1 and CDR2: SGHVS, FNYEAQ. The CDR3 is CASSPTVSTDTQYF. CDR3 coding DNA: TGTGCCAGCAGCCCAACGGTCAGCACAGATACGCAGTATTTT. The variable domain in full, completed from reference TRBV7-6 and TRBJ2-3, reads GAGVSQSPRYKVTKRGQDVALRCDPISGHVSLYWYRQALGQGPEFLTYFNYEAQQDKSGLPNDRFSAERPEGSISTLTIQRTEQRDSAMYRCASSPTVSTDTQYFGPGTRLTVL.

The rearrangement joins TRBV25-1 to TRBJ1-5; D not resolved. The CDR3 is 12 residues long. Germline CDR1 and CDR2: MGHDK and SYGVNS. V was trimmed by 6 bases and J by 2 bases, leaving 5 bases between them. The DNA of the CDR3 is TGTGCCAGCAGCCAGGGCAATCAGCCCCAGCATTTT. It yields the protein CASSQGNQPQHF.

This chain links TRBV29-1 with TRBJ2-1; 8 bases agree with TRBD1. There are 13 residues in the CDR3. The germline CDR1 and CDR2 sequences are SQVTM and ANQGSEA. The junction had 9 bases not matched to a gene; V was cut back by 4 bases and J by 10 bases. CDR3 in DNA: TGCAGCGTTGGGGGCTGGGACAGGACGGAGCAGTTCTTC. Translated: CSVGGWDRTEQFF.

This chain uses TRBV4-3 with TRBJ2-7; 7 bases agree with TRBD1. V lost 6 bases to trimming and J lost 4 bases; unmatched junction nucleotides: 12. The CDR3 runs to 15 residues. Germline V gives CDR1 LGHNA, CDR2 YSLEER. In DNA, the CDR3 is TGCGCCAGCAGTCCAAGTAGGGGGCAGGGATACGAGCAGTACTTC. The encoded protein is CASSPSRGQGYEQYF.